These 24 T cell receptor beta chains share one sample of origin, sequenced in a study of cytomegalovirus exposure and HLA in healthy donors. 13 Jbeta primers and 60 Vbeta primers were used for the PCR. The method was immunoSEQ multiplex PCR; TCRdb's version includes in-frame clones alone and lacks a portion of them. The sample yields approximately 280,000 clones, about 90% seen once. The sample comprised PBMCs. The receptor set was obtained from a woman under 30 in good health and CMV-seronegative.

The chain has TRBV7-9 and TRBJ2-7; 8 bases agree with TRBD1. The CDR3 sequence is 17 residues long. V trimming: 4 bases; J trimming: 5 bases; junction bases outside the gene matches: 16. CDR1 and CDR2 (germline): SEHNR, FQNEAQ (reference sequence). The CDR3 DNA is TGTGCCAGCAGCTCCCCACCGGCTGACAGGGGTGCGGACGAGCAGTACTTC. The encoded protein is CASSSPPADRGADEQYF.

The chain employs TRBV10-3 and TRBJ2-1, with D maybe TRBD2 (6 bases). The CDR3 covers 17 residues. From germline, CDR1 is ENHRY and CDR2 SYGVKD. V lost 2 bases and J lost 6, with 20 bases in between. Here the CDR3 DNA reads TGTGCCATCAGTGAGCCCCCGGGACTCCATGAAGCCAATGAGCAGTTCTTC. Translation gives CAISEPPGLHEANEQFF.

The V gene is TRBV29-1, the J gene TRBJ2-5, with 8 bases lining up with TRBD1. V was pared by 7 bases and J by 3 bases, with 4 bases of the junction left unmatched. Per germline, CDR1 SQVTM and CDR2 ANQGSEA. The CDR3 spans 12 residues. CDR3 sequence reads: CSGMTGEETQYF. CDR3 in DNA: TGCAGCGGGATGACAGGGGAAGAGACCCAGTACTTC.

V gene TRBV2 combines with J gene TRBJ1-2; possibly TRBD1 for D (6 bases). This CDR3 has 12 residues. CDR1 and CDR2 from the germline V gene are SNHLY and FYNNEI. The V end lost 5 bases, the J end lost 8 bases, and 12 bases lay between the germline ends. CDR3 in amino acids: CASSLQGWGYTF. In nucleotides, the CDR3 is TGTGCCAGCAGTCTACAGGGATGGGGCTACACCTTC.

The chain links TRBV5-4 to TRBJ2-5; 13 bases match TRBD2. Germline V gene lookup returns CDR1 SGHNT and CDR2 YYREEE (reference sequence). V shed 4 bases and J 5 bases; nucleotides not matched to a gene: 8. This CDR3 has 16 amino acids. The CDR3 bases are TGTGCCAGCAGCCCGGGACTAGCGGGGCCGAGGGAGACCCAGTACTTC. Its protein product is CASSPGLAGPRETQYF.

The genes are TRBV4-1 and TRBJ1-5; D unresolved. The CDR3 is 15 amino acids. From germline, CDR1 is MGHRA and CDR2 YSYEKL. Trimming left V 5 bases short and J 4 bases short, with 15 bases between. The CDR3 DNA is TGCGCCAGCAGCTCGCAGGCTCGGGGTAATCAGCCCCAGCATTTT. As protein: CASSSQARGNQPQHF.

This clone was observed a single time. The rearrangement joins TRBV5-1 to TRBJ2-5; 7 nucleotides align to TRBD1. The end of the DNA fits TRBJ2-7 better, so the J call may be wrong. The CDR3 spans 15 residues. Germline CDR1 is SGHRS and CDR2 is YFSETQ. CDR3 sequence: CASSLGDSYAYEQYF. CDR3 in DNA: TGCGCCAGCAGCTTGGGGGACAGCTATGCCTACGAGCAGTACTTC.

The chain joins TRBV4-1 to TRBJ1-1; perhaps TRBD1 as D (6 bases). Looked up from germline, CDR1 is MGHRA and CDR2 is YSYEKL. V was shortened by 2 bases and J by 4 bases, with 14 bases between the two germline ends. CDR3 length: 15 amino acids. The CDR3 DNA follows: TGCGCCAGCAGCCAACTAAGAACAGGGCCCACTGAAGCTTTCTTT. Its protein product is CASSQLRTGPTEAFF.

The V call is TRBV5-6, the J call TRBJ2-7; D unresolved. V lost 0 bases and J lost 2, with 6 bases in between. This CDR3 contains 13 residues. Germline assignment: CDR1 SGHDT and CDR2 YYEEEE. The DNA for the CDR3 is TGTGCCAGCAGCTTGGGGCCCACCTACGAGCAGTACTTC. Its translation is CASSLGPTYEQYF. Combining the CDR3 with reference TRBV5-6 and TRBJ2-7 gives the whole variable domain DAGVTQSPTHLIKTRGQQVTLRCSPKSGHDTVSWYQQALGQGPQFIFQYYEEEERQRGNFPDRFSGHQFPNYSSELNVNALLLGDSALYLCASSLGPTYEQYFGPGTRLTVT.

V and J are TRBV13 and TRBJ2-5; D ambiguous. This CDR3 region has 13 residues. V lost 5 bases and J lost 3, with 10 bases in between. The V gene's germline CDR1 is PRHDT and CDR2 FYEKMQ (reference sequence). CDR3 sequence reads: CASSPGAEETQYF. CDR3 DNA sequence: TGTGCCAGCAGCCCCGGCGCGGAAGAGACCCAGTACTTC.

The gene calls are TRBV5-1 and TRBJ2-5; 7 nucleotides match TRBD2. The CDR3 loop spans 15 amino acids. The germline V gene has CDR1 SGHRS and CDR2 YFSETQ. V was pared by 4 bases and J by 2 bases, with 8 bases of the junction left unmatched. The CDR3 DNA reads as TGCGCCAGCAGCATACAAGCGGGAATTCAAGAGACCCAGTACTTC. Translation gives CASSIQAGIQETQYF.

The V call is TRBV4-1, the J call TRBJ2-7, with 8 bases aligning to TRBD2. V shed 1 base and J 6 bases; nucleotides not matched to a gene: 8. Germline V gives CDR1 MGHRA, CDR2 YSYEKL. This CDR3 comprises 15 residues. The CDR3 protein is CASSQAGGASVEQYF. CDR3 coding DNA: TGCGCCAGCAGCCAAGCGGGGGGGGCCTCTGTCGAGCAGTACTTC.

This rearrangement joins TRBV5-1 to TRBJ2-2; 9 nucleotides line up with TRBD1. The junction had 8 bases not matched to a gene; V was cut back by 9 bases and J by 5 bases. This CDR3 comprises 14 residues. Per germline, CDR1 SGHRS and CDR2 YFSETQ. For the CDR3, the DNA is TGCGCCACTAAAGACAGGGGGTCGACCGGGGAGCTGTTTTTT. Its protein is CATKDRGSTGELFF.

The chain couples TRBV12-5 to TRBJ2-3; D is undetermined. Per germline, CDR1 LGHNT and CDR2 FRNRAP. The CDR3 runs 12 residues. As DNA, the CDR3 is TGTGCCACCTCCCCAGGCACAGATACGCAGTATTTT. It is translated as CATSPGTDTQYF.

This clone was detected once. As DNA, the CDR3 is TGCGCCAGCAGCTTCCCCACTAGCGGCCCTGCCAAAAACATTCAGTACTTC. This encodes CASSFPTSGPAKNIQYF. The chain combines TRBV5-1 with TRBJ2-4; TRBD2 aligns across 8 bases. The CDR3 spans 17 residues. CDR1 is SGHRS and CDR2 is YFSETQ in the germline V gene. J was trimmed by 1 base and V by 2 bases; bases with no gene match: 8.

V and J are TRBV19 and TRBJ1-5, with 9 bases fitting TRBD1. The CDR3 covers 15 residues. CDR1 and CDR2 from the germline V gene are LNHDA and SQIVND (reference sequence). J gave up 6 bases and V 2 bases, and 5 bases lay outside the gene matches. The CDR3 DNA reads as TGTGCCAGTAGTATAAACAGGGGGCTAAGTCAGCCCCAGCATTTT. Translated, it gives CASSINRGLSQPQHF.

The chain links TRBV14 to TRBJ2-6, with D unresolved. Germline V gene data show CDR1 as SGHDN and CDR2 as FVKESK. Between the trimmed V and J ends, which lost 4 bases and 4 bases, there was a span of 14 bases. This CDR3 has 16 residues. CDR3 amino acids: CASSLRSWYGANVLTF. CDR3 bases: TGTGCCAGCAGCCTCCGGAGTTGGTACGGGGCCAACGTCCTGACTTTC. The full variable domain, with the rest looked up from reference TRBV14 and TRBJ2-6, is EAGVTQFPSHSVIEKGQTVTLRCDPISGHDNLYWYRRVMGKEIKFLLHFVKESKQDESGMPNNRFLAERTGGTYSTLKVQPAELEDSGVYFCASSLRSWYGANVLTFGAGSRLTVL.

The chain employs TRBV5-1 and TRBJ2-5; TRBD1 matches at 7 bases. The germline gives CDR1 SGHRS, CDR2 YFSETQ. Trimming at V came to 7 bases and at J to 5 bases, leaving 14 bases not matched to a gene. CDR3 size: 15 residues. The CDR3 here is CASVQGMGHGETQYF. The CDR3 nucleotides are TGCGCCAGCGTACAGGGGATGGGCCATGGGGAGACCCAGTACTTC.

The rearrangement uses TRBV30 and TRBJ1-3; no reliable D call. CDR3 length equals 12 residues. Germline-derived CDR1 and CDR2 are GTSNPN and SVGIG (reference sequence). Trimming cost V 3 bases and J 10 bases, with 13 bases left between them. This chain's CDR3 is CAWSLTTGTIYF. The CDR3 coding sequence is TGTGCCTGGAGCCTCACGACGGGGACCATATATTTT.

The V gene is TRBV2, the J gene TRBJ2-3, with D tentatively TRBD1 (6 bases). CDR3 length equals 14 residues. Trimming took 3 bases from V and 3 from J, leaving 10 bases between them. Germline-derived CDR1 and CDR2 are SNHLY and FYNNEI. CDR3 nucleotides: TGTGCCAGCAGTGAGGGTCAGGGGACAGATACGCAGTATTTT. Protein sequence: CASSEGQGTDTQYF.

The chain carries TRBV5-4 and TRBJ2-7, with D maybe TRBD1 (5 bases). This CDR3 is 13 amino acids long. The V and J ends lost 2 bases and 0 bases respectively, with 6 bases between them. Per germline, CDR1 SGHNT and CDR2 YYREEE (reference sequence). CDR3 amino acids: CASSLGASYEQYF. The CDR3 coding sequence is TGTGCCAGCAGCTTAGGGGCCTCCTACGAGCAGTACTTC. Full variable domain (rest looked up from reference TRBV5-4 and TRBJ2-7): ETGVTQSPTHLIKTRGQQVTLRCSSQSGHNTVSWYQQALGQGPQFIFQYYREEENGRGNFPPRFSGLQFPNYSSELNVNALELDDSALYLCASSLGASYEQYFGPGTRLTVT.

V and J are TRBV5-1 and TRBJ1-6, with TRBD1 matching over 9 bases. This CDR3 comprises 16 residues. Losses at the gene ends were 0 bases for V and 9 bases for J; bases not matched to a gene: 7. CDR1 and CDR2 (germline): SGHRS, YFSETQ. The CDR3 loop is CASSLGTQGASSPLHF. In nucleotides, the CDR3 is TGCGCCAGCAGCTTGGGCACACAGGGGGCGAGTTCACCCCTCCACTTT.

The chain recombines TRBV20-1 with TRBJ2-3; D is unresolved. Germline loops: CDR1 DFQATT, CDR2 SNEGSKA (reference sequence). The CDR3 has 11 amino acids. The V end lost 4 bases, the J end lost 5 bases, and 7 bases lay between the germline ends. The CDR3 DNA reads TGCAGTGCTATCCCGGGAGATACGCAGTATTTT. Its protein is CSAIPGDTQYF.

The genes are TRBV15 and TRBJ1-5; D is perhaps TRBD1 (5 bases). Trimming removed 2 bases at V and 4 bases at J, with 9 bases between. Germline V gene lookup returns CDR1 LNHNV and CDR2 YYDKDF (reference sequence). The CDR3 contains 14 residues. CDR3 in amino acids: CATSRTQGNQPQHF. The CDR3 DNA follows: TGTGCCACCAGCAGAACCCAGGGAAATCAGCCCCAGCATTTT.